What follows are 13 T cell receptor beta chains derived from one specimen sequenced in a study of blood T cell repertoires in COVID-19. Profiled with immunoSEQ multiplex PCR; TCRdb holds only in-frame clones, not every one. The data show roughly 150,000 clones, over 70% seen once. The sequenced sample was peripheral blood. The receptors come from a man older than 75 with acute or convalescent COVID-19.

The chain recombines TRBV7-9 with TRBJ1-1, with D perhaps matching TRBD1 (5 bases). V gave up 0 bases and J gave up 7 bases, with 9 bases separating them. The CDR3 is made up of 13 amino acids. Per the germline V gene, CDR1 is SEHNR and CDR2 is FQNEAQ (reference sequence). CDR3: CASSLAQVVEAFF. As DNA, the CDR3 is TGTGCCAGCAGCTTAGCACAGGTTGTTGAAGCTTTCTTT.

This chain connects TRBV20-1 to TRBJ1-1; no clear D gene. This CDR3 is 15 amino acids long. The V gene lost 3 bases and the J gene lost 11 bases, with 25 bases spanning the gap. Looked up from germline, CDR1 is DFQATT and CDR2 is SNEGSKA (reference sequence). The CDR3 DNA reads TGCAGTGCTAGTTTCCCTCAGATTTCTCCTTCCCTTGCTTTCTTT. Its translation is CSASFPQISPSLAFF.

The CDR3 DNA reads TGCGCCAGCAGTTTTGCCCCATCGCGTGATACGCAGTATTTT. It is translated as CASSFAPSRDTQYF. The rearrangement links TRBV5-1 to TRBJ2-3; D is unclear. Germline CDR1 is SGHRS and CDR2 is YFSETQ. V gave up 5 bases and J gave up 6 bases, with 16 bases separating them. This CDR3 is built from 14 residues.

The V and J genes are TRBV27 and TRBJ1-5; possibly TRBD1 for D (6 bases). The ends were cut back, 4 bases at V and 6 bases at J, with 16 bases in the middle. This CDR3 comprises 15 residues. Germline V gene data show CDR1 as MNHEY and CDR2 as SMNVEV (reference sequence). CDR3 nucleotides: TGTGCCAGCAGTTATAAGGGGGTGAATGGTCAGCCCCAGCATTTT. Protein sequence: CASSYKGVNGQPQHF.

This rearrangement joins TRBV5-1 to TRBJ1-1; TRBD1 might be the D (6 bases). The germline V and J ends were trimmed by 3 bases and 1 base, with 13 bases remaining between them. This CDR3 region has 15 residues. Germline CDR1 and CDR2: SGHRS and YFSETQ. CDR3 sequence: CASSSPDRSNTEAFF. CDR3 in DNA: TGCGCCAGCAGCTCCCCAGACAGGTCGAACACTGAAGCTTTCTTT.

CDR3 loop: CASSLVGAQEKLFF. The CDR3 bases are TGCGCCAGCAGCTTGGTGGGGGCGCAGGAAAAACTGTTTTTT. The chain is built from TRBV5-1 and TRBJ1-4; possible D gene TRBD1, 6 bases. Trimming took off 0 bases at V and 8 bases at J, with 11 bases between the two ends. This CDR3 is 14 amino acids long. CDR1 and CDR2 from the germline V gene are SGHRS and YFSETQ.

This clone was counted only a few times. CDR3 protein: CASSYDRANQPQHF. The CDR3 DNA is TGTGCCAGCAGCTACGACAGGGCCAATCAGCCCCAGCATTTT. The genes are TRBV5-5 and TRBJ1-5; TRBD1 matches at 7 bases. CDR1 and CDR2 (germline): SGHKS, YYEKEE (reference sequence). Unmatched junction bases numbered 3, after V lost 3 bases and J lost 3 bases. This CDR3 is 14 amino acids long.

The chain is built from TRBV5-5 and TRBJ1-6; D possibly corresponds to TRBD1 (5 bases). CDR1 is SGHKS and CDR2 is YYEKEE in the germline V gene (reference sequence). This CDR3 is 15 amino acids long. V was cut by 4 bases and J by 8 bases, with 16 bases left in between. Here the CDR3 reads CASSTQRDSDSPLHF. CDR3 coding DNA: TGTGCCAGCAGCACCCAACGGGACTCCGATTCACCCCTCCACTTT.

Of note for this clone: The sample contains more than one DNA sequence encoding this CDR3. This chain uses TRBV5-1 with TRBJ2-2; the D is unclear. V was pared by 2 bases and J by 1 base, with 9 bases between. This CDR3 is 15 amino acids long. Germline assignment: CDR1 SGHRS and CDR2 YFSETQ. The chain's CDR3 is CASSFPTGNTGELFF. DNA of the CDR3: TGCGCCAGCAGCTTTCCAACTGGGAACACCGGGGAGCTGTTTTTT. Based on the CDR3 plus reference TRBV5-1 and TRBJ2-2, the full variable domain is KAGVTQTPRYLIKTRGQQVTLSCSPISGHRSVSWYQQTPGQGLQFLFEYFSETQRNKGNFPGRFSGRQFSNSRSEMNVSTLELGDSALYLCASSFPTGNTGELFFGEGSRLTVL.

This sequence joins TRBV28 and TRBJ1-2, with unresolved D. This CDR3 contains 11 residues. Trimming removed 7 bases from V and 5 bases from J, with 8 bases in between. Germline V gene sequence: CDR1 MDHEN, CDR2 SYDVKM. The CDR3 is CASNNMYGYTF. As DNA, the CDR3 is TGTGCCAGCAACAACATGTATGGCTACACCTTC.

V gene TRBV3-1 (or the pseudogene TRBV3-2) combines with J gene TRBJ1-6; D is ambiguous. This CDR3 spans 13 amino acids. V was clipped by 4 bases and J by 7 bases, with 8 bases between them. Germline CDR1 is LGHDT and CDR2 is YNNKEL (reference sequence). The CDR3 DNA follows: TGTGCCAGCAGCCCCCTCTTAAATTCACCCCTCCACTTT. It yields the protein CASSPLLNSPLHF.

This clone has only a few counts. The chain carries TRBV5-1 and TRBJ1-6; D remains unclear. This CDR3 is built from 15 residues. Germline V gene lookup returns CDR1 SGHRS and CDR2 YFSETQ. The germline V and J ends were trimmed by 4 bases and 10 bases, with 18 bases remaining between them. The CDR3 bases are TGCGCCAGCAGCCCCAGCGGAGTGAGGGAATCACCCCTCCACTTT. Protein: CASSPSGVRESPLHF.

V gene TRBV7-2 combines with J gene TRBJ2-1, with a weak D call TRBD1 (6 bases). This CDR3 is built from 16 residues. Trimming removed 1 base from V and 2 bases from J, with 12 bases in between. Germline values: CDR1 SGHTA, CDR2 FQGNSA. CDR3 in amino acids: CASSLVGGRTYNEQFF. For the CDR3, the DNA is TGTGCCAGCAGCTTAGTAGGGGGTAGGACCTACAATGAGCAGTTCTTC.